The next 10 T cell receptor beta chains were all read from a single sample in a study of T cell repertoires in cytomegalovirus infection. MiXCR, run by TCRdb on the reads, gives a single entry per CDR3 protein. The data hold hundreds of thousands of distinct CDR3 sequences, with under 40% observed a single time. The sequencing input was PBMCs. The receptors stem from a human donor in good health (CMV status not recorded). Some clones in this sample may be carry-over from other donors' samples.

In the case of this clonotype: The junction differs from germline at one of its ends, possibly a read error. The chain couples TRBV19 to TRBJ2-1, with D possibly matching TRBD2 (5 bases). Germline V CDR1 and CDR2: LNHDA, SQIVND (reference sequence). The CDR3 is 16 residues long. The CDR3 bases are TGTGCCAGTAGTATAGCTCGCGGGTCCACCTACATTGAGCAGTTCTTC. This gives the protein CASSIARGSTYIEQFF.

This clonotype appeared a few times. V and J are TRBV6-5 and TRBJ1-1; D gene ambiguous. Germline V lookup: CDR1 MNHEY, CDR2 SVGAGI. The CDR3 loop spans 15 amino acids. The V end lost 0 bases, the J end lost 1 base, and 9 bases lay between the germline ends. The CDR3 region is CASSYSIGSNTEAFF. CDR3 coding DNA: TGTGCCAGCAGTTACTCGATCGGGTCGAACACTGAAGCTTTCTTT.

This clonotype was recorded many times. CDR3 DNA sequence: TGTGCCAGCAGCTTGCACAATCTCCCGGAGACCCAGTACTTC. Translation: CASSLHNLPETQYF. The rearrangement uses TRBV7-8 and TRBJ2-5; D ambiguous. Trimming took 3 bases from V and 5 from J, leaving 13 bases between them. This CDR3 spans 14 amino acids. CDR1 is SGHVS, CDR2 FQNEAQ, per germline. Combining the CDR3 with reference TRBV7-8 and TRBJ2-5 gives the whole variable domain GAGVSQSPRYKVAKRGQDVALRCDPISGHVSLFWYQQALGQGPEFLTYFQNEAQLDKSGLPSDRFFAERPEGSVSTLKIQRTQQEDSAVYLCASSLHNLPETQYFGPGTRLLVL.

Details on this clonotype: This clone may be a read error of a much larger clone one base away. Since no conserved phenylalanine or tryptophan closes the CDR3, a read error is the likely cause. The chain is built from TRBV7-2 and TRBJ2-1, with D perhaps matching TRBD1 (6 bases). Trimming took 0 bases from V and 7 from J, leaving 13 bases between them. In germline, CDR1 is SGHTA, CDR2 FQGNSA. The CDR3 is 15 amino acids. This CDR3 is CASSLASRGENEQFL. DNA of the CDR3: TGTGCCAGCAGCTTAGCGAGCAGGGGTGAAAATGAGCAGTTCTTA.

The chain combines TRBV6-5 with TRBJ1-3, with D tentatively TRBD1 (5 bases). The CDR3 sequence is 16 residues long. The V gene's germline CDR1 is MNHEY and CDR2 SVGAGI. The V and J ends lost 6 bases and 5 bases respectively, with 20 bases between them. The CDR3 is CASRPLTEQGRNTIYF. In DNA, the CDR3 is TGTGCCAGCAGACCCTTAACTGAGCAGGGAAGAAACACCATATATTTT.

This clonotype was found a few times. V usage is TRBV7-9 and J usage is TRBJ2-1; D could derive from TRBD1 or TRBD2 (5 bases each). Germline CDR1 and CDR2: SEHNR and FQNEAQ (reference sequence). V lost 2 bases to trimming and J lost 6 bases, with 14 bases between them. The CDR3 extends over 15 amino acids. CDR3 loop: CASSLKRGAPNEQFF. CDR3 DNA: TGTGCCAGCAGCTTAAAGAGGGGTGCCCCCAATGAGCAGTTCTTC.

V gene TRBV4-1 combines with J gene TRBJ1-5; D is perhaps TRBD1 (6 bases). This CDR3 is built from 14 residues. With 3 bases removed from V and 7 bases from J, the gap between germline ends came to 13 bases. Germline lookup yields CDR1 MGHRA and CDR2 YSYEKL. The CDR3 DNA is TGCGCCAGCAGCCAGCCCTCGGGGGGCCAGCCCCAGCATTTT. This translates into CASSQPSGGQPQHF.

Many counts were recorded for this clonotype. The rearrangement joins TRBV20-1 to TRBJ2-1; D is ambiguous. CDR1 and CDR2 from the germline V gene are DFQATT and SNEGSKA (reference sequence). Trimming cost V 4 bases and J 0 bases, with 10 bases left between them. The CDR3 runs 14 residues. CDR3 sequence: CSATIPFSYNEQFF. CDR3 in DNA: TGCAGTGCTACAATTCCTTTCTCCTACAATGAGCAGTTCTTC.

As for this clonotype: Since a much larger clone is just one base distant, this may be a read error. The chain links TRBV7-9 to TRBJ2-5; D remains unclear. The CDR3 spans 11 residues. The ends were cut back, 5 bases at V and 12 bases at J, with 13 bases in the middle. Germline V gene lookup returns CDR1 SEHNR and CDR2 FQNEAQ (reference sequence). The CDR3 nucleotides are TGTGCCAGCAGCCCTTGGCCTACCAAGTACTTC. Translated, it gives CASSPWPTKYF.

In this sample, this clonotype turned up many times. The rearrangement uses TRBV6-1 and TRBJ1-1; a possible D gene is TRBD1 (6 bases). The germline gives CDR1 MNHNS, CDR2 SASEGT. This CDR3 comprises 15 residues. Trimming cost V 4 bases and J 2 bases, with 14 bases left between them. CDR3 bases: TGTGCCAGCAGTGGGGACAAGACAGTTAACACTGAAGCTTTCTTT. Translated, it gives CASSGDKTVNTEAFF.